Below are 22 T cell receptor beta chains sequenced from a single sample in a study of T cell responses to AZD1222 COVID-19 vaccine. Repertoires were generated with immunoSEQ multiplex PCR, while TCRdb's copy carries only in-frame clones and drops some. The table shows about 220,000 clones, with more than 85% occurring only once. This material consisted of peripheral blood, taken on day 0 of MenACWY control vaccination. The receptors shown here come from an adult in good health.

This sequence joins TRBV7-8 and TRBJ2-3; the D is unclear. V lost 1 base and J lost 8, with 10 bases in between. CDR1 and CDR2 from the germline V gene are SGHVS and FQNEAQ. This CDR3 is built from 13 residues. The CDR3: CASSLGPLGTQYF. The DNA of the CDR3 is TGTGCCAGCAGCTTAGGGCCGTTGGGTACGCAGTATTTT.

This clone was seen just once. V is TRBV7-8 and J is TRBJ1-2; D gene uncertain. V was clipped by 5 bases and J by 6 bases, with 13 bases between them. From germline, CDR1 is SGHVS and CDR2 FQNEAQ. The CDR3 has 13 residues. As DNA, the CDR3 is TGTGCCAGCAGCCCGGGAGAATCCCATGGCTACACCTTC. Encoded protein: CASSPGESHGYTF.

V usage is TRBV5-1 and J usage is TRBJ1-3; D is unresolved. Germline CDR1 reads SGHRS; CDR2 reads YFSETQ. The CDR3 is 18 amino acids. Trimming stripped 1 base from V and 0 bases from J, with 17 bases between. CDR3 DNA sequence: TGCGCCAGCAGCTTGAACAGCATCTCCCTCGTCTCTGGAAACACCATATATTTT. Its protein product is CASSLNSISLVSGNTIYF.

The CDR3: CASSPGARDNQPQHF. DNA for the CDR3: TGTGCCAGCTCACCCGGGGCGCGGGACAATCAGCCCCAGCATTTT. This sequence joins TRBV18 and TRBJ1-5, with D possibly TRBD1 on 5 matching bases. V was cut by 3 bases and J by 3 bases, with 12 bases left in between. Looked up from germline, CDR1 is KGHSH and CDR2 is LQKENI. CDR3 length: 15 amino acids.

This chain uses TRBV19 with TRBJ1-1, with a weak D call TRBD1 (5 bases). Trimming took off 3 bases at V and 1 base at J, with 15 bases between the two ends. Germline values: CDR1 LNHDA, CDR2 SQIVND (reference sequence). The CDR3 spans 16 residues. In nucleotides, the CDR3 is TGTGCCAGTAGTATTTTAGGGGAACCTTGGAACACTGAAGCTTTCTTT. Protein sequence: CASSILGEPWNTEAFF.

This clone was seen only once. The chain links TRBV7-9 to TRBJ2-1; a weak D match, TRBD2 (5 bases). This CDR3 comprises 13 residues. Trimming removed 3 bases from V and 9 bases from J, with 12 bases in between. Germline-derived CDR1 and CDR2 are SEHNR and FQNEAQ (reference sequence). The CDR3 sequence: CASSLGASGEQFF. The DNA for the CDR3 is TGTGCCAGCAGCTTGGGAGCGTCAGGTGAGCAGTTCTTC.

This chain uses TRBV7-2 with TRBJ2-7, with D tentatively TRBD1 (5 bases). Per the germline V gene, CDR1 is SGHTA and CDR2 is FQGNSA. The CDR3 has 14 amino acids. Trimming removed 10 bases from V and 0 bases from J, with 16 bases in between. CDR3 protein: CATEKQAVSYEQYF. CDR3 nucleotide sequence: TGTGCCACCGAGAAACAGGCAGTCTCCTACGAGCAGTACTTC.

In this sample, this clone turned up once. The chain carries TRBV10-3 and TRBJ2-7; 7 bases fit TRBD1. Germline V gives CDR1 ENHRY, CDR2 SYGVKD. The CDR3 totals 12 residues. The junction had 2 bases not matched to a gene; V was cut back by 6 bases and J by 3 bases. The CDR3 loop is CAISGQVYEQYF. As DNA, the CDR3 is TGTGCCATCAGCGGACAGGTCTACGAGCAGTACTTC.

V and J are TRBV7-2 and TRBJ2-1; D may be TRBD1 (5 bases). Per germline, CDR1 SGHTA and CDR2 FQGNSA. This CDR3 has 12 amino acids. V was clipped by 4 bases and J by 10 bases, with 11 bases between them. CDR3: CASSSTTVEQFF. For the CDR3, the DNA is TGTGCCAGCAGCTCCACGACAGTAGAGCAGTTCTTC.

The chain has TRBV2 and TRBJ1-2; 8 nucleotides align to TRBD1. The CDR3 consists of 16 residues. V lost 6 bases to trimming and J lost 2 bases; unmatched junction nucleotides: 11. Germline V lookup: CDR1 SNHLY, CDR2 FYNNEI. CDR3 in DNA: TGTGCCAGCAGGAGAAGACAGGGGACGACCAACTATGGCTACACCTTC. Encoded protein: CASRRRQGTTNYGYTF. The variable domain in full, completed from reference TRBV2 and TRBJ1-2, reads EPEVTQTPSHQVTQMGQEVILRCVPISNHLYFYWYRQILGQKVEFLVSFYNNEISEKSEIFDDQFSVERPDGSNFTLKIRSTKLEDSAMYFCASRRRQGTTNYGYTFGSGTRLTVV.

The rearrangement joins TRBV2 to TRBJ1-2; TRBD1 might be the D (5 bases). Trimming pared 4 bases from V and 8 bases from J, leaving 17 bases between. Per germline, CDR1 SNHLY and CDR2 FYNNEI. There are 14 residues in the CDR3. The CDR3 nucleotides are TGTGCCAGCAGTGTTTCCCCGCAGGGTGGGGGCTACACCTTC. Translation gives CASSVSPQGGGYTF.

The chain recombines TRBV7-9 with TRBJ1-5; 7 nucleotides align to TRBD1. CDR1 and CDR2 from the germline V gene are SEHNR and FQNEAQ (reference sequence). The trim removed 1 base at V and 0 bases at J, leaving 12 bases unmatched. There are 19 residues in the CDR3. CDR3 in amino acids: CASSLDATGVTGSNQPQHF. The CDR3 region has the DNA TGTGCCAGCAGCTTAGACGCTACAGGGGTCACAGGTAGCAATCAGCCCCAGCATTTT.

This clone has a single count. The chain carries TRBV6-6 and TRBJ1-1; D is possibly TRBD1 (5 bases). The CDR3 consists of 14 residues. Germline loops: CDR1 MNHNY, CDR2 SVGAGI (reference sequence). Trimming left V 5 bases short and J 3 bases short, with 13 bases between. CDR3 sequence reads: CASSTRDGYTEAFF. The DNA of the CDR3 is TGTGCCAGCAGTACCCGGGACGGTTACACTGAAGCTTTCTTT.

Concerning this clone: The germline gene is not matched at one end of the junction; a read error may be the cause. The chain combines TRBV12-3 or TRBV12-4 with TRBJ1-1; the match to TRBD1 covers 7 bases. This CDR3 contains 12 residues. The CDR3 nucleotides read TGTGCCAGCAGCACGGGACAGACTGGAGCTTTCTTT. This encodes CASSTGQTGAFF.

The V call is TRBV19, the J call TRBJ1-1; TRBD1 agrees at 11 bases. Losses at the gene ends were 5 bases for V and 3 bases for J; bases not matched to a gene: 8. Germline V gene sequence: CDR1 LNHDA, CDR2 SQIVND (reference sequence). There are 16 residues in the CDR3. CDR3 DNA sequence: TGTGCCAGTAGTCTAAGACCGGGACAGGGGGACACTGAAGCTTTCTTT. Protein product: CASSLRPGQGDTEAFF.

This clone was seen a handful of times. This rearrangement joins TRBV7-9 to TRBJ1-3; a possible D gene is TRBD1 (5 bases). The CDR3 consists of 15 residues. Trimming removed 6 bases at V and 0 bases at J, with 12 bases between. Germline V gene sequence: CDR1 SEHNR, CDR2 FQNEAQ (reference sequence). The CDR3 DNA reads as TGTGCCAGCAGTACCGGGGCCTTCTCTGGAAACACCATATATTTT. This gives the protein CASSTGAFSGNTIYF. Based on the CDR3 plus reference TRBV7-9 and TRBJ1-3, the full variable domain is DTGVSQNPRHKITKRGQNVTFRCDPISEHNRLYWYRQTLGQGPEFLTYFQNEAQLEKSRLLSDRFSAERPKGSFSTLEIQRTEQGDSAMYLCASSTGAFSGNTIYFGEGSWLTVV.

The chain joins TRBV19 to TRBJ1-4; the match to TRBD1 covers 9 bases. This CDR3 comprises 14 residues. V shed 6 bases and J 7 bases; nucleotides not matched to a gene: 6. CDR1 LNHDA and CDR2 SQIVND come from the germline V gene (reference sequence). CDR3 DNA: TGTGCCAGTAGGCAGGGGACAGGGTTTGAAAAACTGTTTTTT. This encodes CASRQGTGFEKLFF.

The V gene is TRBV6-4, the J gene TRBJ2-1; 7 bases align to TRBD2. The V segment lost 9 bases and the J segment 1 base; nucleotides outside the gene matches: 9. The CDR3 totals 15 residues. Germline V CDR1 and CDR2: MRHNA, SNTAGT. CDR3 nucleotides: TGTGCCAGGGTGAGCGGGGAAAGGTCCTACAATGAGCAGTTCTTC. Protein product: CARVSGERSYNEQFF.

CDR3 protein: CASSIPGFSEKLFF. The CDR3 nucleotides read TGTGCCAGTAGTATCCCCGGGTTTAGTGAAAAACTGTTTTTT. The V and J genes are TRBV19 and TRBJ1-4, with no clear D. The CDR3 length is 14 residues. Germline CDR1 and CDR2: LNHDA and SQIVND (reference sequence). The V end was cut by 3 bases, the J end by 7 bases, with 12 bases between.

CDR3 amino acids: CASSHRLAGFTDTQYF. Written as DNA, the CDR3 is TGTGCCAGCAGCCACCGACTAGCGGGGTTCACAGATACGCAGTATTTT. J is TRBJ2-3 and V is TRBV7-9, with 11 positions matching TRBD2. This CDR3 region has 16 residues. The germline V gene has CDR1 SEHNR and CDR2 FQNEAQ (reference sequence). V shed 5 bases and J 2 bases; nucleotides not matched to a gene: 6.

The rearrangement uses TRBV18 and TRBJ2-3; 13 bases match TRBD2. Looked up from germline, CDR1 is KGHSH and CDR2 is LQKENI. This CDR3 has 15 residues. The V gene end was trimmed by 6 bases and the J gene end by 7 bases; junction bases not matched to a gene: 7. The DNA of the CDR3 is TGTGCCAGCTCCTCCGGGACTAGCGGGGTGAATACGCAGTATTTT. Encoded protein: CASSSGTSGVNTQYF.

The chain recombines TRBV28 with TRBJ2-2; unclear D gene. V gave up 1 base and J gave up 0 bases, with 12 bases separating them. The CDR3 spans 17 residues. Germline loops: CDR1 MDHEN, CDR2 SYDVKM. The CDR3 bases are TGTGCCAGCAGTTTATTGAGACTCCGAGCGAACACCGGGGAGCTGTTTTTT. Translated, it gives CASSLLRLRANTGELFF.